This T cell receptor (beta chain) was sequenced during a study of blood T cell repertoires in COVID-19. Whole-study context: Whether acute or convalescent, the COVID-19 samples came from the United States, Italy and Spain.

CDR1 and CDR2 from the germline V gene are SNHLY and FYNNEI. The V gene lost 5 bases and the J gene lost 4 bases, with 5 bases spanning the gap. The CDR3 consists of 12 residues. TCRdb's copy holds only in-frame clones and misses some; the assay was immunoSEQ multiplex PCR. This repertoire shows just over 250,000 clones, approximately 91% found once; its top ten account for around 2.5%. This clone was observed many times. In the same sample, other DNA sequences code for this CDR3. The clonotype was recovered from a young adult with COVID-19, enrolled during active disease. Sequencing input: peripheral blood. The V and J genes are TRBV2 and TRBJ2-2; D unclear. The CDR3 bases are TGTGCCAGCAGTCCCTTCACCGGGGAGCTGTTTTTT. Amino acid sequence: CASSPFTGELFF.